This T cell receptor beta chain was captured by sequencing in a study of T-cell memory formation after mild COVID-19. Overall study context: TCR clusters were mostly confined to one donor each. Overall study results and limits: The main location of contracting CD4+ clones was CM and EM, and that of contracting CD8+ clones was EMRA. Confirmation was lacking for SARS-CoV-2 specificity of second-wave clones that peaked on day 37.

It was 5'RACE with constant-segment primers that produced the TCR alpha and TCR beta cDNA libraries, which carried sample barcodes and UMIs. TCRdb recomputed calls from the 5' RACE reads with MiXCR, one row per CDR3 protein. The profile shows approximately 190,000 distinct CDR3 sequences, around 20% of them singletons. This clonotype appeared a few times. Its antigen is unknown. Material: PBMCs or a T cell subset sorted from them (not recorded which). The TCR comes from an adult woman who had mild COVID-19 (a few samples of this study predate the infection). Cell type and time point are not known.

The DNA of the CDR3 is TGTGCCACCAGATCGGGTCCGAACAATGAGCAGTTCTTC. Its translation is CATRSGPNNEQFF. The rearrangement links TRBV15 to TRBJ2-1; no firm D call. The CDR3 is 13 residues long. V was clipped by 6 bases and J by 5 bases, with 11 bases between them. CDR1 LNHNV and CDR2 YYDKDF come from the germline V gene (reference sequence).